This paragraph covers one T cell receptor (beta chain) sequence. The repertoire was sequenced with immunoSEQ multiplex PCR; TCRdb's copy has only in-frame clones and lacks some. The sample lists roughly 86,000 clones; around 90% were seen once. This sample was taken from a study of OX40 agonist ivuxolimab in advanced cancers. About the research overall: Those enrolled were roughly 85% male, with a mean age of around 58 years and ages from about 20 to 90.

The CDR3 covers 14 residues. V lost 4 bases, J lost 4 bases, and 14 bases lay in between. Germline V gives CDR1 MNHEY, CDR2 SVGAGI. The sample consisted of CD4+ or CD8+ T cells sorted from blood, taken in a trial of the OX40 agonist ivuxolimab. V usage is TRBV6-5 and J usage is TRBJ2-7; possible D gene TRBD2, 6 bases. This clonotype originated in an adult with an advanced solid tumor such as melanoma, head and neck, liver or kidney cancer. CDR3 sequence reads: CASSSSLSGYEQYF. CDR3 coding DNA: TGTGCCAGCAGTTCCTCACTTAGCGGATACGAGCAGTACTTC.